Below, one TCR beta chain is given with its context. Germline loops: CDR1 SGHVS, CDR2 FQNEAQ. The CDR3 sequence is 12 residues long. Trimming took 5 bases from V and 5 from J, leaving 9 bases between them. The sample is drawn from a study of T cell responses to AZD1222 COVID-19 vaccine. Libraries were prepared by immunoSEQ multiplex PCR; TCRdb keeps only in-frame clonotypes and omits some of them. The sample yields 100,000 to 150,000 clones, 80% to 90% seen once. The source was peripheral blood, collected on day 0 of AZD1222 vaccination. V and J are TRBV7-8 and TRBJ2-5; maybe TRBD2 (5 bases). The TCR originated in an adult in good health. The CDR3 sequence is CASSHPGETQYF. In nucleotides, the CDR3 is TGTGCCAGCAGCCACCCGGGGGAGACCCAGTACTTC.